One and the same sample provided the 32 T cell receptor beta chains below, sequenced in a study of cytomegalovirus exposure and HLA in healthy donors. The table came from immunoSEQ multiplex PCR; TCRdb's copy has only in-frame clones and leaves some out. The sample lists approximately 65,000 clones, roughly 92% occurring once. Material for sequencing was PBMCs. The receptor source for this set is a young man in good health and CMV-seropositive.

This clone occurred once. The V gene is TRBV5-5, the J gene TRBJ2-7; weak D call: TRBD1 (5 bases). In germline, CDR1 is SGHKS, CDR2 YYEKEE (reference sequence). The CDR3 is made up of 14 amino acids. V lost 2 bases and J 3 bases, leaving 12 bases between the germline ends. The CDR3 DNA reads TGTGCCAGCAGCTTCCGTTTAGGGGACTACGAGCAGTACTTC. This codes for CASSFRLGDYEQYF.

The chain links TRBV7-9 to TRBJ2-3, with D maybe TRBD1 (5 bases). The CDR3 contains 16 residues. The germline V gene encodes CDR1 SEHNR and CDR2 FQNEAQ (reference sequence). V gave up 4 bases and J gave up 2 bases, with 16 bases separating them. The CDR3: CASSSSDRLYTDTQYF. DNA of the CDR3: TGTGCCAGCAGCTCCTCTGACAGACTCTACACAGATACGCAGTATTTT.

The chain joins TRBV27 to TRBJ2-3; tentative D call: TRBD1 (5 bases). Germline-derived CDR1 and CDR2 are MNHEY and SMNVEV (reference sequence). Trimming pared 2 bases from V and 4 bases from J, leaving 10 bases between. This CDR3 has 14 residues. The CDR3 coding sequence is TGTGCCAGCAGTTTACAGGGCTGGCCAGATACGCAGTATTTT. Protein product: CASSLQGWPDTQYF.

In this sample, this clone turned up many times. The V call is TRBV6-5, the J call TRBJ2-7; 10 nucleotides match TRBD1. Looked up from germline, CDR1 is MNHEY and CDR2 is SVGAGI. Trimming removed 6 bases from V and 6 bases from J; junction bases left unmatched: 11. The CDR3 loop spans 15 amino acids. The CDR3 protein is CASSPGTGEWGEQYF. CDR3 DNA sequence: TGTGCCAGCAGCCCCGGGACAGGGGAGTGGGGCGAGCAGTACTTC.

The V gene is TRBV5-1, the J gene TRBJ2-3; 10 nucleotides match TRBD2. The CDR3 extends over 16 amino acids. The V segment lost 2 bases and the J segment 1 base; nucleotides outside the gene matches: 4. CDR1 and CDR2 from the germline V gene are SGHRS and YFSETQ. This chain's CDR3 is CASSFLAGDGTDTQYF. In nucleotides, the CDR3 is TGCGCCAGCAGCTTCCTAGCGGGAGACGGCACAGATACGCAGTATTTT.

The chain joins TRBV19 to TRBJ2-7; 11 bases agree with TRBD2. The length of the CDR3 is 15 residues. V shed 5 bases and J 7 bases; nucleotides not matched to a gene: 10. Germline CDR1 is LNHDA and CDR2 is SQIVND (reference sequence). In nucleotides, the CDR3 is TGTGCCAGTAGTTGGGAACTAGCGGGAGATCGAGAGCAGTACTTC. It translates to CASSWELAGDREQYF.

The CDR3: CASSLASRISTDTQYF. For the CDR3, the DNA is TGCGCCAGCAGCTTGGCCTCGCGGATTAGCACAGATACGCAGTATTTT. The chain joins TRBV5-1 to TRBJ2-3; D call uncertain. Germline CDR1 reads SGHRS; CDR2 reads YFSETQ. This CDR3 is 16 amino acids long. V lost 0 bases, J lost 0 bases, and 11 bases lay in between. The entire variable domain, with the rest obtained from reference TRBV5-1 and TRBJ2-3, is as follows: KAGVTQTPRYLIKTRGQQVTLSCSPISGHRSVSWYQQTPGQGLQFLFEYFSETQRNKGNFPGRFSGRQFSNSRSEMNVSTLELGDSALYLCASSLASRISTDTQYFGPGTRLTVL.

The rearrangement links TRBV18 to TRBJ2-3; 11 bases are shared with TRBD2. Germline-derived CDR1 and CDR2 are KGHSH and LQKENI. The CDR3 length is 19 residues. Trimming took 2 bases from V and 4 from J; bases not matched to a gene: 14. CDR3 DNA sequence: TGTGCCAGCTCACCATGGGCTAGCGGGAGGTTGGCGCGTGCAGATACGCAGTATTTT. Its translation: CASSPWASGRLARADTQYF.

The chain links TRBV19 to TRBJ1-1; 8 bases line up with TRBD1. The V and J ends lost 4 bases and 4 bases, in that order; junction bases with no gene match: 8. CDR3 length: 15 residues. CDR1 is LNHDA and CDR2 is SQIVND in the germline V gene (reference sequence). The CDR3 protein is CASSRRTGRSTEAFF. CDR3 DNA sequence: TGTGCCAGTAGTAGACGGACAGGGAGGAGCACTGAAGCTTTCTTT.

The J gene is TRBJ1-5, the V gene TRBV5-8, with a tentative D call TRBD1 (5 bases). Trimming took off 2 bases at V and 2 bases at J, with 17 bases between the two ends. The CDR3 sequence is 17 residues long. From germline, CDR1 is SGHTS and CDR2 YDEGEE. The DNA of the CDR3 is TGTGCCAGCAGCTTTGTTGGCGGGGGGATCGGCAATCAGCCCCAGCATTTT. Its protein product is CASSFVGGGIGNQPQHF. Full variable domain (remainder filled in from reference TRBV5-8 and TRBJ1-5): EAGVTQSPTHLIKTRGQQATLRCSPISGHTSVYWYQQALGLGLQFLLWYDEGEERNRGNFPPRFSGRQFPNYSSELNVNALELEDSALYLCASSFVGGGIGNQPQHFGDGTRLSIL.

Only one count was recorded for this clone. V usage is TRBV6-5 and J usage is TRBJ2-3, with TRBD2 identical over 14 bases. V shed 8 bases, J shed 7 bases, and the junction held 5 bases outside the gene matches. Per the germline V gene, CDR1 is MNHEY and CDR2 is SVGAGI. The CDR3 totals 14 residues. For the CDR3, the DNA is TGTGCCAGCCTAAGACTAGCGGGAGGGAATACGCAGTATTTT. Residues: CASLRLAGGNTQYF.

The chain recombines TRBV7-3 with TRBJ2-1, with D maybe TRBD2 (6 bases). The germline V and J ends were trimmed by 2 bases and 6 bases, with 17 bases remaining between them. The CDR3 extends over 16 amino acids. In germline, CDR1 is SGHTA, CDR2 FQGTGA. The CDR3 loop is CASSLRGSGLGNEQFF. The CDR3 DNA is TGTGCCAGCAGCTTACGGGGGAGCGGGTTGGGCAATGAGCAGTTCTTC.

Remarks on this clone: The junction does not match germline at one end; this may be a read error. The J gene is TRBJ2-1, the V gene TRBV6-1, with D tentatively TRBD2 (5 bases). The CDR3 is made up of 13 amino acids. The germline gives CDR1 MNHNS, CDR2 SASEGT. Here the CDR3 reads CASREGLYNEQFF. CDR3 in DNA: TGTGCCAGCAGAGAAGGACTTTACAATGAGCAGTTCTTC.

V and J are TRBV4-1 and TRBJ2-1, with 8 bases aligning to TRBD1. Germline loops: CDR1 MGHRA, CDR2 YSYEKL. This CDR3 comprises 11 residues. Trimming removed 6 bases from V and 9 bases from J; junction bases left unmatched: 1. The CDR3 bases are TGCGCCAGCAGACAGGGGGTTGAGCAGTTCTTC. It translates to CASRQGVEQFF.

The chain has TRBV19 and TRBJ2-4; D call uncertain. V was pared by 10 bases and J by 0 bases, with 22 bases between. CDR3 length: 17 amino acids. Germline-derived CDR1 and CDR2 are LNHDA and SQIVND (reference sequence). The CDR3 loop reads CATFSSRPEAAKNIQYF. DNA of the CDR3: TGTGCCACCTTTAGTTCCCGCCCAGAGGCAGCCAAAAACATTCAGTACTTC.

CDR3 in amino acids: CASSRDRGNYGYTF. As DNA, the CDR3 is TGCGCCAGCAGCCGGGACAGGGGAAACTATGGCTACACCTTC. This chain connects TRBV4-1 to TRBJ1-2; 10 nucleotides line up with TRBD1. CDR1 is MGHRA, CDR2 YSYEKL, per germline. This CDR3 region has 14 residues. The J segment lost 2 bases and the V segment lost 4 bases, leaving 1 base of the junction unmatched.

This sequence joins TRBV7-9 and TRBJ1-1; weak D call: TRBD1 (5 bases). The CDR3 spans 14 residues. V gave up 3 bases and J gave up 1 base, with 9 bases separating them. Germline CDR1 SEHNR, CDR2 FQNEAQ (reference sequence). CDR3 sequence (DNA): TGTGCCAGCAGCTTTCAGGGAGGGAACACTGAAGCTTTCTTT. Amino acid sequence: CASSFQGGNTEAFF.

The V call is TRBV7-9, the J call TRBJ2-1, with D perhaps matching TRBD1 (6 bases). With 1 base removed from V and 6 bases from J, the gap between germline ends came to 7 bases. The CDR3 consists of 13 residues. Germline V gene data show CDR1 as SEHNR and CDR2 as FQNEAQ (reference sequence). The chain's CDR3 is CASSLGGGNEQFF. CDR3 DNA sequence: TGTGCCAGCAGCTTAGGAGGGGGCAATGAGCAGTTCTTC.

The chain combines TRBV9 with TRBJ2-1, with 10 bases identical to TRBD1. Germline V gene data show CDR1 as SGDLS and CDR2 as YYNGEE. The CDR3 totals 15 residues. Unmatched junction bases numbered 3, after V lost 2 bases and J lost 4 bases. The CDR3 DNA sequence: TGTGCCAGCAGCGTGGGACAGGGGTCATACAATGAGCAGTTCTTC. Translating it yields CASSVGQGSYNEQFF.

The chain carries TRBV30 and TRBJ2-7, with TRBD1 matching over 9 bases. The CDR3 runs 15 residues. The V segment lost 3 bases and the J segment 6 bases; nucleotides outside the gene matches: 12. Germline V CDR1 and CDR2: GTSNPN, SVGIG (reference sequence). The CDR3 protein is CAWRGKGQGGVEQYF. DNA for the CDR3: TGTGCCTGGAGGGGAAAGGGACAGGGAGGCGTCGAGCAGTACTTC.

The CDR3 here is CASSIYNEQFF. The CDR3 nucleotides are TGTGCCAGCAGTATATACAATGAGCAGTTCTTC. The rearrangement links TRBV6-5 to TRBJ2-1, with unresolved D. Trimming shortened V by 5 bases and J by 4 bases, and 3 bases separated the two germline ends. Germline V gene data show CDR1 as MNHEY and CDR2 as SVGAGI. The CDR3 has 11 residues.

J is TRBJ2-6 and V is TRBV4-1, with 8 bases matching TRBD2. Germline V lookup: CDR1 MGHRA, CDR2 YSYEKL. The CDR3 has 19 residues. V lost 1 base and J lost 0; bases outside the gene matches: 8. CDR3 residues: CASSQATGTRGSGANVLTF. The CDR3 DNA is TGCGCCAGCAGCCAAGCCACGGGGACTAGGGGCTCTGGGGCCAACGTCCTGACTTTC.

The chain is built from TRBV5-8 and TRBJ1-1, with a weak D call TRBD1 (5 bases). CDR1 and CDR2 from the germline V gene are SGHTS and YDEGEE. Trimming pared 3 bases from V and 4 bases from J, leaving 10 bases between. The CDR3 covers 13 residues. This CDR3 reads CASSWSTVTEAFF. Written as DNA, the CDR3 is TGTGCCAGCAGCTGGTCGACAGTCACTGAAGCTTTCTTT.

V usage is TRBV27 and J usage is TRBJ2-7; a possible D gene is TRBD2 (5 bases). The CDR3 has 14 amino acids. CDR1 and CDR2 (germline): MNHEY, SMNVEV (reference sequence). V lost 5 bases and J 2 bases, leaving 13 bases between the germline ends. The CDR3 DNA reads TGTGCCAGCAGTGGCCCGGACTGGCCCTACGAGCAGTACTTC. It encodes CASSGPDWPYEQYF.

This chain uses TRBV7-2 with TRBJ2-5, with 8 bases aligning to TRBD2. The CDR3 is 15 residues long. V lost 1 base, J lost 4 bases, and 5 bases stayed unmatched. Germline-derived CDR1 and CDR2 are SGHTA and FQGNSA. Here the CDR3 reads CASSLDGRGAETQYF. The CDR3 DNA is TGTGCCAGCAGCTTAGACGGGAGGGGGGCAGAGACCCAGTACTTC.

DNA for the CDR3: TGTGCCAGCAATCCGGGGGCGGGAGGGAGGTACGAGCAGTACTTC. As protein: CASNPGAGGRYEQYF. V is TRBV28 and J is TRBJ2-7; 9 nucleotides match TRBD2. V gave up 7 bases and J gave up 4 bases; unmatched junction bases: 11. Germline V gene data show CDR1 as MDHEN and CDR2 as SYDVKM. This CDR3 is 15 amino acids long.

This sequence joins TRBV10-3 and TRBJ1-1; TRBD1 matches at 9 bases. This CDR3 comprises 13 residues. V lost 6 bases to trimming and J lost 6 bases; unmatched junction nucleotides: 5. Germline CDR1 and CDR2: ENHRY and SYGVKD. CDR3 region: CAIRTGTGPEAFF. CDR3 sequence (DNA): TGTGCCATCAGGACTGGGACAGGGCCTGAAGCTTTCTTT.

The CDR3 DNA reads TGTGCCAGCAGCCCCCGGGGGGGGAATGAGCAGTTCTTC. Residues: CASSPRGGNEQFF. The chain employs TRBV28 and TRBJ2-1; 8 positions agree with TRBD2. Unmatched junction bases numbered 5, after V lost 6 bases and J lost 7 bases. This CDR3 has 13 amino acids. Germline V gene sequence: CDR1 MDHEN, CDR2 SYDVKM.

J is TRBJ2-2 and V is TRBV2; TRBD1 matches 7 bases. The V segment lost 6 bases and the J segment 6 bases; nucleotides outside the gene matches: 4. Germline V gene sequence: CDR1 SNHLY, CDR2 FYNNEI. CDR3 size: 13 residues. The CDR3 sequence: CASSDTGAGELFF. CDR3 coding DNA: TGTGCCAGCAGCGACACAGGGGCCGGGGAGCTGTTTTTT.

In its sample, this clone was seen once. The V call is TRBV7-9, the J call TRBJ2-3; 11 nucleotides line up with TRBD2. Germline assignment: CDR1 SEHNR and CDR2 FQNEAQ (reference sequence). Trimming at V came to 4 bases and at J to 1 base, leaving 10 bases not matched to a gene. This CDR3 has 18 amino acids. The DNA of the CDR3 is TGTGCCAGCAGCTCGTTTCCCCGACTAGCGGGACGCACAGATACGCAGTATTTT. Translated: CASSSFPRLAGRTDTQYF.

The chain has TRBV9 and TRBJ1-1; D call uncertain. Germline V gives CDR1 SGDLS, CDR2 YYNGEE. The CDR3 sequence is 15 residues long. V lost 0 bases and J 1 base, leaving 10 bases between the germline ends. This CDR3 reads CASSVEELKNTEAFF. DNA of the CDR3: TGTGCCAGCAGCGTAGAGGAGCTAAAGAACACTGAAGCTTTCTTT.

The genes are TRBV6-1 and TRBJ2-1; D is unclear. Between the trimmed V and J ends, which lost 5 bases and 7 bases, there was a span of 9 bases. Per the germline V gene, CDR1 is MNHNS and CDR2 is SASEGT. CDR3 length: 12 amino acids. CDR3 loop: CASSTLSNEQFF. The CDR3 DNA reads as TGTGCCAGCAGTACACTATCGAATGAGCAGTTCTTC.